This entry describes one TCR beta chain. What it binds is not known. This specimen comes from a study of vaccination effects on CD4 cells after COVID-19. Study observations and caveats: Marked clonal contraction of both clone types appeared late after vaccination.

The method was immunoSEQ multiplex PCR; TCRdb's version includes in-frame clones alone and lacks a portion of them. The sample records about 27,000 clones, around 75% being singletons. Germline V CDR1 and CDR2: MNHNS, SASEGT. Between the trimmed V and J ends, which lost 3 bases and 4 bases, there was a span of 13 bases. CDR3 length: 15 residues. Ahead of sequencing, the ViraFEST assay grew antigen-specific CD4+ T cells using viral peptide pools. Having been cultured for approximately ten days, the cells underwent CD4+ T cell isolation. Previously uninfected by SARS-CoV-2, the vaccine recipients also showed negative nucleocapsid antibodies.

The chain combines TRBV6-1 with TRBJ1-3; tentative D call: TRBD1 (6 bases). The sequence was collected from a human donor who received a COVID-19 vaccine. The source was CD4+ T cells from PBMCs cultured with HCoV-NL63 spike peptides, collected before COVID-19 vaccination. The CDR3 sequence is CASSEVWTVGNTIYF. CDR3 in DNA: TGTGCCAGCAGTGAGGTCTGGACAGTCGGAAACACCATATATTTT.